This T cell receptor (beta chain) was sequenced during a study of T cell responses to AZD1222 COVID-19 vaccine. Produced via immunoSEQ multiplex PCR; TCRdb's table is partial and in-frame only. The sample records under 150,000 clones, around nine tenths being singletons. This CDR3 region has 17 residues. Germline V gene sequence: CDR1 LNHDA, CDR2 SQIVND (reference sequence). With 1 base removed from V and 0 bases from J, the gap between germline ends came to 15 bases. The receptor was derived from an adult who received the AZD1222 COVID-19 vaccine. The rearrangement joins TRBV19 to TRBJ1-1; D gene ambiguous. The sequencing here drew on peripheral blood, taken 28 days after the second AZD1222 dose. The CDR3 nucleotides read TGTGCCAGTAGTATAGGGACGGAGGCCCTCCTGAACACTGAAGCTTTCTTT. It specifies CASSIGTEALLNTEAFF.